These T cell receptor beta chains were read from a single sample in a study of cytotoxic CD8 clonotypes in ibrutinib-treated CLL. The data were produced by immunoSEQ multiplex PCR, yet TCRdb's version contains in-frame clones alone and is incomplete. The table records 200,000 to 250,000 clones, nearly 80% of them present only once. Sequencing was performed on PBMCs, taken after 12 months of ibrutinib treatment. Receptors were obtained from a human donor with chronic lymphocytic leukemia. Both conserved end residues are part of each CDR3. D genes are given only for firm matches. Size is omitted from some rows. Given values are once, few, many or a class for expanded clones.

j_call d_call v_call clone_size cdr3_nt cdr3_aa
TRBJ1-4 TRBD1 TRBV27 . TGTGCCAGCAGTGTTGACAGGGGGCAGAGGAATGAAAAACTGTTTTTT CASSVDRGQRNEKLFF
TRBJ2-7 TRBD2 TRBV5-1 . TGCGCCAGCAGCCCGGGAGGGTACGAGCAGTACTTC CASSPGGYEQYF
TRBJ1-2 . TRBV30 . TGTGCCTGGGATACCGGGGGCCATGGCTACACCTTC CAWDTGGHGYTF
TRBJ2-2 TRBD1 TRBV5-1 . TGCGCCAGCAGCCCGGACAGGGCGTTGTTCACCGGGGAGCTGTTTTTT CASSPDRALFTGELFF
TRBJ1-5 . TRBV19 few TGTGCCAGTAGTATAGACCTCAATCAGCCCCAGCATTTT CASSIDLNQPQHF
TRBJ2-1 . TRBV5-4 . TGTGCCACCAGTTGGGCAGACAATGAGCAGTTCTTC CATSWADNEQFF
TRBJ2-7 . TRBV23-1 . TGCGCCAGCAGTCACCGCGACAGGATTTACGAGCAGTACTTC CASSHRDRIYEQYF
TRBJ2-7 . TRBV30 . TGTGCCTGGAATATCCCCAGCTACGAGCAGTACTTC CAWNIPSYEQYF
TRBJ1-4 . TRBV28 . TGTGCCAGCGGGAGGGAAAAACTGTTTTTT CASGREKLFF
TRBJ2-6 . TRBV28 . TGTGCCAGCAGTCTGGAGCGCGGGGTCCTGACTTTC CASSLERGVLTF
TRBJ2-7 TRBD1 TRBV27 . TGTGCCAGCAGTTCGCCCAGGGGGTATGTGCAGTACTTC CASSSPRGYVQYF
TRBJ1-5 TRBD1 TRBV5-6 once TGTGCCAGCAGCTTGGCAGGGGGCTTCGGGCAGCCCCAGCATTTT CASSLAGGFGQPQHF
TRBJ2-2 TRBD2 TRBV6-4 few TGTGCCAGCAGTCAACTAGCGGGGCTCGGGGAGCTGTTTTTT CASSQLAGLGELFF
TRBJ1-6 . TRBV5-1 . TGCGCCAGCAGGGCGGATTCCTATAATTCACCCCTCCACTTT CASRADSYNSPLHF
TRBJ2-7 . TRBV5-1 . TGCGCCAGCAGCTTGGATCCCGACCCCTACGAGCAGTACTTC CASSLDPDPYEQYF
TRBJ2-1 TRBD2 TRBV5-1 . TGCGCCAGCAGCCCCCAAGGACTAGCGGGGGGCTCAATGCTAGGTGAGCAGTTCTTC CASSPQGLAGGSMLGEQFF
TRBJ2-3 TRBD2 TRBV2 . TGTGCCAGCACGCGGGGGGTCACAGATACGCAGTATTTT CASTRGVTDTQYF
TRBJ2-1 . TRBV7-9 . TGTGCCAGCAGCTTAGACGCGGTTACGGATGAGCAGTTCTTC CASSLDAVTDEQFF
TRBJ2-1 . TRBV18 . TGTGCCAGCTCACCAACGGGTATCGATGAGCAGTTCTTC CASSPTGIDEQFF
TRBJ2-7 . TRBV27 . TGTGCCAGTCCATGCGGGACCCCTGGATCCGAGCAGTACTTC CASPCGTPGSEQYF
TRBJ1-2 TRBD1 TRBV6-5 . TGTGCCAGCAGGACAGGGTATAACTATGGCTACACCTTC CASRTGYNYGYTF
TRBJ2-5 . TRBV19 . TGTGCCAGTAGTATAACGGGCAGGGAGGCGGGAGAGACCCAGTACTTC CASSITGREAGETQYF
TRBJ2-3 . TRBV5-1 . TGCGCCAGCAGCTTTAGCGACTCCACAGATACGCAGTATTTT CASSFSDSTDTQYF
TRBJ2-3 . TRBV4-1 . TGCGCCAGCAGCCAAGATCCTAGCCGCACAGATACGCAGTATTTT CASSQDPSRTDTQYF
TRBJ2-7 TRBD1 TRBV6-5 . TGTGCCAGCAGTTATGGGGACAGGTCCGGATACGAGCAGTACTTC CASSYGDRSGYEQYF
TRBJ1-1 TRBD1 TRBV18 . TGTGCCAGCTCGGCGGAAATAGCCGGGACAGGGGGCTCTGGCACTGAAGCTTTCTTT CASSAEIAGTGGSGTEAFF
TRBJ2-3 TRBD2 TRBV7-9 . TGTGCCAGCAGCCCTACGGAGGAGCGGGGTGGTGCGCAGTATTTT CASSPTEERGGAQYF
TRBJ2-5 . TRBV5-1 . TGCGCCAGCAGCTTGTGGGCCGGGCAAGAGACCCAGTACTTC CASSLWAGQETQYF
TRBJ1-1 . TRBV12-5 . TGTGCTAGTGGTTTGGAACAAGGGACTGAAGCTTTCTTT CASGLEQGTEAFF
TRBJ2-7 TRBD1 TRBV2 . TGTGCCAACCCTCCCGCTGGGGACAGAATGTACGAGCAGTACTTC CANPPAGDRMYEQYF
TRBJ1-1 TRBD1 TRBV18 . TGTGCCAGCTCACCAGATCGAGCAGGGGGCACTGAAGCTTTCTTT CASSPDRAGGTEAFF
TRBJ2-7 TRBD1 TRBV7-8 . TGTGCCAGCAGCTTAGATAGCAGGGGGCTCTACGAGCAGTACTTC CASSLDSRGLYEQYF
TRBJ2-7 . TRBV6-5 once TGTGCCAGCAGCCTCAACGTAAAAGGCTACGAGCAGTACTTC CASSLNVKGYEQYF
TRBJ2-5 . TRBV7-3 once TGTGCCAGCAGCTTGGGACGGAACTTGAGGGAAGAGACCCAGTACTTC CASSLGRNLREETQYF
TRBJ1-2 . TRBV27 . TGTGCCAGCAGTTTATCGACCAGGGACCGGGACTATGGCTACACCTTC CASSLSTRDRDYGYTF
TRBJ2-1 . TRBV5-4 . TGTGCCAGCAGCTTGGTAAGGGGCGGAGGTGAGCAGTTCTTC CASSLVRGGGEQFF
TRBJ2-5 TRBD2 TRBV5-1 . TGCGCCAGCAGCTTGCTTAGCGGGGGGGCCGGTCCCGAAGAGACCCAGTACTTC CASSLLSGGAGPEETQYF
TRBJ1-5 . TRBV2 . TGTGCCAGCAGGACCTTGGACATCCCCAATCAGCCCCAGCATTTT CASRTLDIPNQPQHF
TRBJ1-4 . TRBV5-1 . TGCGCCAGCACCCCGGGCAGCCTTAATGAAAAACTGTTTTTT CASTPGSLNEKLFF
TRBJ2-5 . TRBV6-1 . TGTGCCAGCAGAGCCCACGGGGGATTCGAGACCCAGTACTTC CASRAHGGFETQYF
TRBJ2-2 TRBD2 TRBV14 . TGTGCCAGCAGCCCCATCGGGACTACCTTTACCGGGGAGCTGTTTTTT CASSPIGTTFTGELFF
TRBJ2-7 . TRBV2 many TGTGCCAGCACCGAGTCGGACGGCTACGAGCAGTACTTC CASTESDGYEQYF
TRBJ1-5 TRBD1 TRBV7-9 . TGTGCCAGCAGCTTAGTTGCAGGGGGCACCAATCAGCCCCAGCATTTT CASSLVAGGTNQPQHF
TRBJ1-1 TRBD1 TRBV10-3 . TGTGCCATCACCAGGACAGGGAGGATGAACACTGAAGCTTTCTTT CAITRTGRMNTEAFF